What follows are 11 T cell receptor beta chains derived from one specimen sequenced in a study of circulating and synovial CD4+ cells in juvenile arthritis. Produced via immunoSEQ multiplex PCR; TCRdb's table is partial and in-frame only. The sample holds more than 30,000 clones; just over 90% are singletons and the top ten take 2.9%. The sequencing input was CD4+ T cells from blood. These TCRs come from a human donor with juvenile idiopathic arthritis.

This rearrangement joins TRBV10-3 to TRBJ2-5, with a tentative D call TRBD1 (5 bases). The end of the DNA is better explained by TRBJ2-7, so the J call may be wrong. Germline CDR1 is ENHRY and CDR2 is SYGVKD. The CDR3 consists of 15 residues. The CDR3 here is CAITPRRDSSYEQYF. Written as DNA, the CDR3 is TGTGCCATCACCCCACGTCGTGACAGCTCCTACGAGCAGTACTTC.

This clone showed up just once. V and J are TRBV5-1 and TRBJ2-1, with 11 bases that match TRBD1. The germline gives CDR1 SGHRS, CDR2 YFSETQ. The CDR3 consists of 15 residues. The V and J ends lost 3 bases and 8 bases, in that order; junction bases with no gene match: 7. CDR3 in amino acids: CASSSRTGGEDEQFF. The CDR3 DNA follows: TGCGCCAGCAGCTCCAGGACAGGGGGCGAAGATGAGCAGTTCTTC.

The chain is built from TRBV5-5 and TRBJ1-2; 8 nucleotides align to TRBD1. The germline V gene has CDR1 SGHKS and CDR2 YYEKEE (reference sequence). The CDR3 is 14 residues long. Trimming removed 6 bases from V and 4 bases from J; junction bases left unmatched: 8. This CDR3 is CASKPGQDGYGYTF. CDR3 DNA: TGTGCCAGCAAACCGGGACAGGATGGCTATGGCTACACCTTC.

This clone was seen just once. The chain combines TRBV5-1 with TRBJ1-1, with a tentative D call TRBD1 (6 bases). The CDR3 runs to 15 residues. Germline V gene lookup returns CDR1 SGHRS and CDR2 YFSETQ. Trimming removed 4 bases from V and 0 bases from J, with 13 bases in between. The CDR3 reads CASSPRDILNTEAFF. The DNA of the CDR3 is TGCGCCAGCAGCCCCCGGGACATCCTGAACACTGAAGCTTTCTTT.

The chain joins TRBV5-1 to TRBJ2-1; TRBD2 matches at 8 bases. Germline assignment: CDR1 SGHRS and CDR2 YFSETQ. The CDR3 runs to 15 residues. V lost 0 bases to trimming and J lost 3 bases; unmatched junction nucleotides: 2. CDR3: CASSLGLAGYNEQFF. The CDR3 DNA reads TGCGCCAGCAGCTTGGGGCTAGCGGGCTACAATGAGCAGTTCTTC.

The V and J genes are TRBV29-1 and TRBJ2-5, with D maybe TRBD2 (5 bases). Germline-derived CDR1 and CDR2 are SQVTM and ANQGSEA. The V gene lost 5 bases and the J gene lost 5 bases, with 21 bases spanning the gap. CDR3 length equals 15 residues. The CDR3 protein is CSVREQRHLGETQYF. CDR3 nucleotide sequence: TGCAGCGTTCGGGAACAGCGGCATTTAGGGGAGACCCAGTACTTC.

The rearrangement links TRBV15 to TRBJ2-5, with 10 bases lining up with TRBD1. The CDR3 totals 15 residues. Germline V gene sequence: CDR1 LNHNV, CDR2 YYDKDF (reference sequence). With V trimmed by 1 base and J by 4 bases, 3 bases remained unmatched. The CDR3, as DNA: TGTGCCACCAGCAGAGTACGGACAGGGGGAGAGACCCAGTACTTC. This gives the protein CATSRVRTGGETQYF.

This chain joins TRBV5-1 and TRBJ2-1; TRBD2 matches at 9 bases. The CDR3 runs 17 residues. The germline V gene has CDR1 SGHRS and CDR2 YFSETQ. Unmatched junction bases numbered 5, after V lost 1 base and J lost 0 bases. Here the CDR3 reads CASSLFLAGSSYNEQFF. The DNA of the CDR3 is TGCGCCAGCAGCTTGTTCCTAGCGGGAAGCTCCTACAATGAGCAGTTCTTC.

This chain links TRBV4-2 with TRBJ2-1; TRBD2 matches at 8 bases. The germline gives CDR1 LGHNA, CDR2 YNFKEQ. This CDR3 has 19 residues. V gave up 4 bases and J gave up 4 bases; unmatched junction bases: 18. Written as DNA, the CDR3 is TGTGCCAGCAGCCCCCAGGGAATACTAAGCGGGAGTGGGTACAATGAGCAGTTCTTC. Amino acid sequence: CASSPQGILSGSGYNEQFF.

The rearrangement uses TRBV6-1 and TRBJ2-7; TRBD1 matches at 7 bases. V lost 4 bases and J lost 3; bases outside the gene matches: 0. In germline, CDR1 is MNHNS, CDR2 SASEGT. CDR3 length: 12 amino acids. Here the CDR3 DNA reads TGTGCCAGCAGTGGACAGGGCTACGAGCAGTACTTC. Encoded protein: CASSGQGYEQYF.

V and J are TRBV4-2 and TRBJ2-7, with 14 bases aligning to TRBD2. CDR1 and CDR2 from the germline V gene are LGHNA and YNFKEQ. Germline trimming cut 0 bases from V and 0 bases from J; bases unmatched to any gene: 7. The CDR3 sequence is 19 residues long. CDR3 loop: CASSQEGLAGDGGSYEQYF. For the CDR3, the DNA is TGTGCCAGCAGCCAAGAGGGACTAGCGGGAGATGGTGGCTCCTACGAGCAGTACTTC.